The next 8 T cell receptor beta chains were all read from a single sample in a study of cytomegalovirus exposure and HLA in healthy donors. PCR amplification relied on 60 Vbeta primers (plus 13 Jbeta primers). Using immunoSEQ multiplex PCR, the repertoire was profiled, and TCRdb retains in-frame clones only, with some absent. The repertoire holds around 93,000 clones, with roughly 60% as singletons. Sequenced: PBMCs. The receptors were sampled from a boy between 10 and 17 years old in good health and CMV-seropositive.

The V gene is TRBV6-1, the J gene TRBJ2-7; D unresolved. The V and J ends lost 4 bases and 1 base respectively, with 11 bases between them. Germline-derived CDR1 and CDR2 are MNHNS and SASEGT. This CDR3 contains 14 residues. CDR3 nucleotide sequence: TGTGCCAGCAGTGGTCAGCGAGTTTCCTACGAGCAGTACTTC. Residues: CASSGQRVSYEQYF.

This chain uses TRBV27 with TRBJ2-7; weak D call: TRBD2 (6 bases). Germline values: CDR1 MNHEY, CDR2 SMNVEV (reference sequence). The CDR3 has 16 amino acids. Trimming pared 9 bases from V and 1 base from J, leaving 22 bases between. Here the CDR3 reads CARGGHVRDFSYEQYF. The CDR3 nucleotides read TGTGCCAGGGGGGGTCACGTCAGAGATTTTTCCTACGAGCAGTACTTC.

The rearrangement joins TRBV7-9 to TRBJ2-2; D is unclear. The V end lost 2 bases, the J end lost 6 bases, and 4 bases lay between the germline ends. The CDR3 is 12 amino acids. The germline gives CDR1 SEHNR, CDR2 FQNEAQ (reference sequence). CDR3 in DNA: TGTGCCAGCAGCTTAACGGCCGGGGAGCTGTTTTTT. Its protein is CASSLTAGELFF.

This chain links TRBV5-4 with TRBJ1-1; 8 nucleotides align to TRBD1. CDR3 length: 13 amino acids. Germline assignment: CDR1 SGHNT and CDR2 YYREEE (reference sequence). V was clipped by 7 bases and J by 4 bases; unmatched bases: 6. DNA of the CDR3: TGTGCCAGCTTTAGACAGGGGAGCACTGAAGCTTTCTTT. As protein: CASFRQGSTEAFF.

The V gene is TRBV5-1, the J gene TRBJ1-4; TRBD1 might be the D (5 bases). CDR1 and CDR2 (germline): SGHRS, YFSETQ. There are 14 residues in the CDR3. V was clipped by 2 bases and J by 4 bases, with 9 bases between them. Written as DNA, the CDR3 is TGCGCCAGCAGCTTCCAGGGTCTTAATGAAAAACTGTTTTTT. Protein sequence: CASSFQGLNEKLFF.

V and J are TRBV27 and TRBJ2-1; 8 positions match TRBD1. The CDR3 extends over 15 amino acids. Trimming at V came to 6 bases and at J to 7 bases, leaving 11 bases not matched to a gene. CDR1 and CDR2 (germline): MNHEY, SMNVEV (reference sequence). CDR3 DNA: TGTGCCAGCAGGGGGATGGGGACAGGCTTAAATGAGCAGTTCTTC. Its protein is CASRGMGTGLNEQFF.

This rearrangement joins TRBV5-1 to TRBJ1-2; D perhaps matches TRBD1 (5 bases). Trimming removed 2 bases from V and 5 bases from J, with 19 bases in between. CDR3 size: 16 residues. Germline lookup yields CDR1 SGHRS and CDR2 YFSETQ. The CDR3 bases are TGCGCCAGCAGCTTAGTCCCCAGGGAGGGAGGGTATGGCTACACCTTC. Translating gives CASSLVPREGGYGYTF.

J is TRBJ2-2 and V is TRBV4-1; D unresolved. The CDR3 runs to 15 residues. From germline, CDR1 is MGHRA and CDR2 YSYEKL. V shed 0 bases and J shed 6 bases, with 11 bases lying between them. As DNA, the CDR3 is TGCGCCAGCAGCCAAGACGCTCGGGTGGCCGGGGAGCTGTTTTTT. Its translation is CASSQDARVAGELFF.